The TCR beta chain under discussion was sequenced for a study of T-cell reconstitution after alpha-beta-depleted transplantation in children. This clonotype is a singleton in its sample. Germline CDR1 SQVTM, CDR2 ANQGSEA. The CDR3 runs to 13 residues. V was shortened by 2 bases and J by 1 base, with 8 bases between the two germline ends. TCRbeta library preparation incorporated unique molecular identifiers. MiXCR, run by TCRdb on the PCR reads, gives a single entry per CDR3 protein. The sample consists of under 300,000 distinct CDR3 sequences, roughly a tenth of them appearing once. This specimen was PBMCs from the stem cell graft donor, taken from the stem cell graft. This chain joins TRBV29-1 and TRBJ1-1; the D gene is possibly TRBD1 (6 bases). The sequence came from a human donor who donated a stem cell graft to a child with SCID. CDR3 nucleotides: TGCAGCGTTGAAACAGGGACGAACACTGAAGCTTTCTTT. Translated, it gives CSVETGTNTEAFF.